This passage covers 17 T cell receptor beta chains from one sample sequenced in a study of radiation and T cells in renal cell carcinoma. Time point indicated: blood 4 weeks post-SBRT, at nephrectomy. Treatment specified: 15 Gy SBRT to primary tumor, nephrectomy 4 weeks later. This table comes from immunoSEQ multiplex PCR, and its TCRdb copy is limited to in-frame clones, with some not included. The data hold around 170,000 clones, with around 89% observed a single time. Sample: blood, taken from a patient whose treatment included radiotherapy and nephrectomy. These TCRs come from a woman in her forties or fifties with renal cell carcinoma.

This chain connects TRBV5-1 to TRBJ2-7; D remains ambiguous. CDR1 is SGHRS, CDR2 YFSETQ, per germline. V was shortened by 0 bases and J by 3 bases, with 10 bases between the two germline ends. The CDR3 length is 14 residues. The CDR3 sequence: CASSLALGNYEQYF. The CDR3 nucleotides read TGCGCCAGCAGCTTGGCCCTGGGTAACTACGAGCAGTACTTC.

V is TRBV5-4 and J is TRBJ2-5; a weak D match, TRBD2 (5 bases). V was shortened by 0 bases and J by 2 bases, with 14 bases between the two germline ends. Germline CDR1 is SGHNT and CDR2 is YYREEE (reference sequence). This CDR3 has 16 residues. The CDR3 nucleotides are TGTGCCAGCAGCTTGGTGGTGACTAAGACTCAAGAGACCCAGTACTTC. Its translation is CASSLVVTKTQETQYF.

The gene calls are TRBV6-4 and TRBJ1-2; no clear D gene. The V end lost 5 bases, the J end lost 4 bases, and 17 bases lay between the germline ends. Germline CDR1 reads MRHNA; CDR2 reads SNTAGT. This CDR3 has 15 residues. CDR3 amino acids: CASSPGNTLPYGYTF. The CDR3 DNA sequence: TGTGCCAGCAGTCCCGGGAACACCCTTCCCTATGGCTACACCTTC.

The chain is built from TRBV18 and TRBJ2-2; D is uncertain. CDR1 is KGHSH, CDR2 LQKENI, per germline. V was trimmed by 9 bases and J by 6 bases, leaving 8 bases between them. The CDR3 is made up of 11 amino acids. The CDR3 region is CASQESGELFF. The CDR3 bases are TGTGCCAGTCAAGAATCCGGGGAGCTGTTTTTT.

This sequence joins TRBV16 and TRBJ1-5; a weak D match, TRBD1 (5 bases). The V end was cut by 4 bases, the J end by 5 bases, with 18 bases between. The CDR3 is 16 residues long. Germline V gives CDR1 KGHSY, CDR2 FQNENV. In nucleotides, the CDR3 is TGTGCCAGCAGCCTCCCACCCATGGGGACTGATCAGCCCCAGCATTTT. Translated: CASSLPPMGTDQPQHF. The full variable domain, completed using reference TRBV16 and TRBJ1-5, is GEEVAQTPKHLVRGEGQKAKLYCAPIKGHSYVFWYQQVLKNEFKFLISFQNENVFDETGMPKERFSAKCLPNSPCSLEIQATKLEDSAVYFCASSLPPMGTDQPQHFGDGTRLSIL.

The chain combines TRBV5-1 with TRBJ1-2; 8 bases align to TRBD1. The CDR3 runs to 14 residues. V was pared by 2 bases and J by 4 bases, with 4 bases of the junction left unmatched. Germline V gene sequence: CDR1 SGHRS, CDR2 YFSETQ. DNA for the CDR3: TGCGCCAGCAGCTTAGGACAGGGTGGCTATGGCTACACCTTC. Amino acid sequence: CASSLGQGGYGYTF.

The V gene is TRBV6-1, the J gene TRBJ1-2; tentatively, D is TRBD1 (5 bases). Trimming cost V 2 bases and J 7 bases, with 14 bases left between them. CDR3 length: 14 residues. Germline loops: CDR1 MNHNS, CDR2 SASEGT. The CDR3, as DNA: TGTGCCAGCAGTGAAATAAGGGGTTCGGGTGGCTACACCTTC. Residues: CASSEIRGSGGYTF.

Here the CDR3 reads CAWSDGFTSADTQYF. CDR3 sequence (DNA): TGTGCCTGGAGTGACGGGTTCACAAGCGCAGATACGCAGTATTTT. V gene TRBV30 combines with J gene TRBJ2-3; D not certain. Per the germline V gene, CDR1 is GTSNPN and CDR2 is SVGIG (reference sequence). This CDR3 has 15 residues. V was cut by 1 base and J by 4 bases, with 15 bases left in between.

The chain links TRBV10-3 to TRBJ1-1, with D possibly being TRBD1 (5 bases). Between the trimmed V and J ends, which lost 9 bases and 6 bases, there was a span of 17 bases. Germline V gives CDR1 ENHRY, CDR2 SYGVKD. The CDR3 sequence is 13 residues long. The CDR3, as DNA: TGTGCCATACAACAGGACGTGAATTCTGAAGCTTTCTTT. Its protein product is CAIQQDVNSEAFF.

The chain's CDR3 is CASEYSTYEQYF. The CDR3 DNA follows: TGTGCCAGCGAGTACAGTACCTACGAGCAGTACTTC. The J gene is TRBJ2-7, the V gene TRBV2; D call uncertain. Germline V gene data show CDR1 as SNHLY and CDR2 as FYNNEI. The CDR3 spans 12 residues. V gave up 8 bases and J gave up 2 bases, with 10 bases separating them.

This sequence joins TRBV7-2 and TRBJ2-7; TRBD1 might be the D (6 bases). V lost 0 bases and J lost 3, with 12 bases in between. The CDR3 is 15 residues long. Germline CDR1 and CDR2: SGHTA and FQGNSA. CDR3 sequence (DNA): TGTGCCAGCAGCTTAGCCCCAGGGGTTGGCTACGAGCAGTACTTC. This codes for CASSLAPGVGYEQYF.

The chain uses TRBV5-1 and TRBJ1-3, with D maybe TRBD1 (5 bases). Trimming left V 0 bases short and J 4 bases short, with 11 bases between. From germline, CDR1 is SGHRS and CDR2 YFSETQ. This CDR3 spans 15 amino acids. Here the CDR3 DNA reads TGCGCCAGCAGCTTGGAGGGGAATCGGGGAAACACCATATATTTT. It specifies CASSLEGNRGNTIYF.

The chain couples TRBV5-1 to TRBJ2-5, with 7 bases lining up with TRBD2. The CDR3 has 15 amino acids. Germline lookup yields CDR1 SGHRS and CDR2 YFSETQ. After removal of 4 bases from V and 2 bases from J, the junction contained 8 bases not matched to a gene. This CDR3 is CASSIYPGLQETQYF. CDR3 sequence (DNA): TGCGCCAGCAGCATATATCCGGGACTACAAGAGACCCAGTACTTC.

The chain uses TRBV2 and TRBJ2-3, with TRBD2 matching 8 bases. CDR3 length: 17 residues. The germline gives CDR1 SNHLY, CDR2 FYNNEI. V trimming: 5 bases; J trimming: 6 bases; junction bases outside the gene matches: 16. The CDR3 region is CASSRTSIPLMVDTQYF. CDR3 in DNA: TGTGCCAGCAGTCGGACTAGCATCCCACTAATGGTGGATACGCAGTATTTT.

CDR3 in amino acids: CASGQGITTF. CDR3 coding DNA: TGTGCCAGCGGACAGGGGATAACCACCTTC. J is TRBJ1-2 and V is TRBV19; 9 bases agree with TRBD1. The V gene's germline CDR1 is LNHDA and CDR2 SQIVND (reference sequence). This CDR3 contains 10 residues. The J segment lost 13 bases and the V segment lost 9 bases, leaving 6 bases of the junction unmatched. Full variable domain (remainder filled in from reference TRBV19 and TRBJ1-2): DGGITQSPKYLFRKEGQNVTLSCEQNLNHDAMYWYRQDPGQGLRLIYYSQIVNDFQKGDIAEGYSVSREKKESFPLTVTSAQKNPTAFYLCASGQGITTFGSGTRLTVV.

V and J are TRBV5-1 and TRBJ2-6, with D unclear. This CDR3 has 17 amino acids. Trimming left V 2 bases short and J 1 base short, with 13 bases between. Germline CDR1 and CDR2: SGHRS and YFSETQ. In DNA form, the CDR3 reads TGCGCCAGCAGCTTCGATGTGATAGAATCTGGGGCCAACGTCCTGACTTTC. Its protein is CASSFDVIESGANVLTF.

This clone has only one observation. The chain's CDR3 is CASSLGAGLRNQPQHF. For the CDR3, the DNA is TGTGCCAGCAGCTTAGGGGCTGGGTTACGCAATCAGCCCCAGCATTTT. V gene TRBV7-9 combines with J gene TRBJ1-5; D unclear. V gave up 1 base and J gave up 2 bases, with 12 bases separating them. CDR1 SEHNR and CDR2 FQNEAQ come from the germline V gene (reference sequence). This CDR3 comprises 16 residues.